This T cell receptor (beta chain) was captured in a study of blood T cells in healthy people across ages. With a J-beta primer mix and a sample-barcoded 5' primer, a second PCR ran roughly 6 to 12 cycles. TCRdb re-called the 5' RACE reads with MiXCR, one entry per CDR3 protein. Counted here are around 870,000 distinct CDR3 sequences, under 30% occurring once; the ten biggest clones make up roughly 17%. Details on this clonotype: With a much larger clone just one base away, this may be a read error.

The germline V gene has CDR1 LGHNA and CDR2 YNFKEQ. The length of the CDR3 is 15 residues. This clonotype was sampled from a woman of 80 years or more in good health. The sample was blood. The genes are TRBV4-2 and TRBJ1-2; 8 bases align to TRBD1. DNA for the CDR3: TGTGCCAACAGCCAAGCTGAGGGACAGGCCTATGGCTACACCTTC. Residues: CANSQAEGQAYGYTF.